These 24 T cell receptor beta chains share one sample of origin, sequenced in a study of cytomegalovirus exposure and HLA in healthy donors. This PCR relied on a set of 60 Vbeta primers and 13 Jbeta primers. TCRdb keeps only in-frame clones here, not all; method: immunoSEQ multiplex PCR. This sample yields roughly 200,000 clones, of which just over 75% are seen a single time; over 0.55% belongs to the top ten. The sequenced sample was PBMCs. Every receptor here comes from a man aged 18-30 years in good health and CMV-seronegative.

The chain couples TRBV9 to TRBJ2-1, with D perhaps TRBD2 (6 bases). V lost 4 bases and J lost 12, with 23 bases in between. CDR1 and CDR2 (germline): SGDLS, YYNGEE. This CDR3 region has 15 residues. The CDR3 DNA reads TGTGCCAGCAGCCCCCGCCAAACTTCGGGAGTGGTGCAGTTCTTC. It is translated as CASSPRQTSGVVQFF.

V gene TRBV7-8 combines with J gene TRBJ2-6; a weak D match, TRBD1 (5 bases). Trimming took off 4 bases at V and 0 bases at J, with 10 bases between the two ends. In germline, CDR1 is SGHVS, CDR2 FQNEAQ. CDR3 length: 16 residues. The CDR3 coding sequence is TGTGCCAGCAGCTCCACAGGCTACTCTGGGGCCAACGTCCTGACTTTC. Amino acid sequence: CASSSTGYSGANVLTF.

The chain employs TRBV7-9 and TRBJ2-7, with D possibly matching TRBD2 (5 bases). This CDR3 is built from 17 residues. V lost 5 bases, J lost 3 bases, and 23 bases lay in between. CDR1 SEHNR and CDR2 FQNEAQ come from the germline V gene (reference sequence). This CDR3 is CASSPTSGKDILYEQYF. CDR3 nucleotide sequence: TGTGCCAGCAGCCCTACTTCCGGGAAGGATATCCTCTACGAGCAGTACTTC.

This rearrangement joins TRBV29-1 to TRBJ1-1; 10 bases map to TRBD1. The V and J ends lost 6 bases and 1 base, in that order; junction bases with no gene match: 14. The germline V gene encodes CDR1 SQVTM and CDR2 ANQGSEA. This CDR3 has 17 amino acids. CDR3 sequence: CSVDPRTGGVRNTEAFF. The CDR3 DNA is TGCAGCGTAGACCCCCGGACAGGGGGTGTTCGGAACACTGAAGCTTTCTTT.

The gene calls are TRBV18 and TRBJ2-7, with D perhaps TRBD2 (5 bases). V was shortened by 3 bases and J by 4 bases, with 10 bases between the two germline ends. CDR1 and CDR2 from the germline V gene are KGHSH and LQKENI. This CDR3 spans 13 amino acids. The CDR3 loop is CASSPPGGYEQYF. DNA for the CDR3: TGTGCCAGCTCACCCCCCGGCGGGTACGAGCAGTACTTC.

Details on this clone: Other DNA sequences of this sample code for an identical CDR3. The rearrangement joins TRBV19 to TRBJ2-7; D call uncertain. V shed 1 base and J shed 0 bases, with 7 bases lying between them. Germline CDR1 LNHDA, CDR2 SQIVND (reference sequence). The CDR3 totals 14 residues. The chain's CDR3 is CASSIVGSSYEQYF. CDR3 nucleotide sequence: TGTGCCAGTAGTATAGTTGGCAGCTCCTACGAGCAGTACTTC.

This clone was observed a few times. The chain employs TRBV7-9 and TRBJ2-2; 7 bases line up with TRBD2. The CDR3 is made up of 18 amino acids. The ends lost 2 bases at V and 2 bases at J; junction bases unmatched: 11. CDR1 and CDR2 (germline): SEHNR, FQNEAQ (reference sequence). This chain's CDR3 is CASSLRFILAKNTGELFF. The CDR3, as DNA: TGTGCCAGCAGCTTACGGTTCATACTAGCGAAAAACACCGGGGAGCTGTTTTTT.

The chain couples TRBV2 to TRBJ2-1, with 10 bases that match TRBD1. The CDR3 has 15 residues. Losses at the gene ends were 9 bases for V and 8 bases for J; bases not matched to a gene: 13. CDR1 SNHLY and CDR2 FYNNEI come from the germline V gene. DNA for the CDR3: TGTGCCAGGGGGACAGGGGCCCACCCGAGGGATGAGCAGTTCTTC. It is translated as CARGTGAHPRDEQFF.

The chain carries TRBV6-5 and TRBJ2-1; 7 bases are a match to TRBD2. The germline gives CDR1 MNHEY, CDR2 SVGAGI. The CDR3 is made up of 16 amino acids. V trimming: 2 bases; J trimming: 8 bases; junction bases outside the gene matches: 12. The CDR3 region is CASSYTAMRERYEQFF. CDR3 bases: TGTGCCAGCAGTTACACCGCTATGCGGGAGAGGTATGAGCAGTTCTTC.

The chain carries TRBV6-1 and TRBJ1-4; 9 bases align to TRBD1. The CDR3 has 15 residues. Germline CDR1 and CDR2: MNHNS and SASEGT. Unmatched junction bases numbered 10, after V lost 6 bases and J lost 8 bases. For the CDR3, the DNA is TGTGCCAGCAGCCTTGAAGGACAGGGGAGGGAAAAACTGTTTTTT. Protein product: CASSLEGQGREKLFF.

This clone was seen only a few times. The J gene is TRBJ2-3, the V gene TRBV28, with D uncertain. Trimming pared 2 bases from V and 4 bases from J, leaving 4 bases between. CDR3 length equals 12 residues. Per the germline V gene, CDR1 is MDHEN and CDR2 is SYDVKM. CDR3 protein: CASSLRADTQYF. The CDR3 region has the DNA TGTGCCAGCAGTTTAAGAGCAGATACGCAGTATTTT.

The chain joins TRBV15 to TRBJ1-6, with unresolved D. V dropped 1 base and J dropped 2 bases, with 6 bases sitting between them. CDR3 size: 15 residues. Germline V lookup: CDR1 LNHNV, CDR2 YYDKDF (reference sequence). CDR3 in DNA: TGTGCCACCAGCAGAGCTCAGGCCTATAATTCACCCCTCCACTTT. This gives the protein CATSRAQAYNSPLHF.

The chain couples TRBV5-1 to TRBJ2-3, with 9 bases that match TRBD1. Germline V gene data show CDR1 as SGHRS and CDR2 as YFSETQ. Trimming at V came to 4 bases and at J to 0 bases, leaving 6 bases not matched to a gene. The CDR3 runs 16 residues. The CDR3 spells CASSVGTGSSTDTQYF. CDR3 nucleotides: TGCGCCAGCAGCGTGGGGACAGGGTCTAGCACAGATACGCAGTATTTT.

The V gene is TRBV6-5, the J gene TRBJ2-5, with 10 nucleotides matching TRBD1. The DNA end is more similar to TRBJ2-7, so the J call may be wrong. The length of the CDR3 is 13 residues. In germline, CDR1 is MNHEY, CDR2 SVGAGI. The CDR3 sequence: CASSRDRGHEQYF. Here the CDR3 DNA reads TGTGCCAGCAGTCGGGACAGGGGTCACGAGCAGTACTTC.

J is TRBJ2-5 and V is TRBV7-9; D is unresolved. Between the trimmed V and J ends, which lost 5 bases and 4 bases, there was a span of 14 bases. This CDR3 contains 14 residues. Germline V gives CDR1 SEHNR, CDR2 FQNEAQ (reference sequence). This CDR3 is CASSPRSLLETQYF. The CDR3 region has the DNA TGTGCCAGCAGCCCCCGGAGTTTATTAGAGACCCAGTACTTC.

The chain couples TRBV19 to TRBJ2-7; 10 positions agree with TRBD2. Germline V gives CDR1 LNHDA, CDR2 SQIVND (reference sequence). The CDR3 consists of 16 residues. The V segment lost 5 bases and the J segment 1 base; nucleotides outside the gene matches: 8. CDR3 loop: CASSSLKAGGSYEQYF. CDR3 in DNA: TGTGCCAGTAGTTCCCTCAAAGCGGGGGGGTCCTACGAGCAGTACTTC.

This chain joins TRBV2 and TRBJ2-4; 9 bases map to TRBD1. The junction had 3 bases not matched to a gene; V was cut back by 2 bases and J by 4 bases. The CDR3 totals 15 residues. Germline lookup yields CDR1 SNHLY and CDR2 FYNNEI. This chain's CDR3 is CASSETGGAKNIQYF. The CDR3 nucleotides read TGTGCCAGCAGTGAAACAGGGGGCGCGAAAAACATTCAGTACTTC.

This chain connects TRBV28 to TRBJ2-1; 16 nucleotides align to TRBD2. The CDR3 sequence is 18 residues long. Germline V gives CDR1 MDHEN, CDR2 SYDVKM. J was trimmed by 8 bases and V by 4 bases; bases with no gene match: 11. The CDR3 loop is CASSSGTSGRARSHEQFF. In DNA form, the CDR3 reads TGTGCCAGCAGTTCCGGGACTAGCGGGAGGGCCAGGTCCCATGAGCAGTTCTTC.

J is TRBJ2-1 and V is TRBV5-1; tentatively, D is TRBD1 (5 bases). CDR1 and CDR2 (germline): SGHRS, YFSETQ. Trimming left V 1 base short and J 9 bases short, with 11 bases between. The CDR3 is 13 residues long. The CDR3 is CASSLNQGGEQFF. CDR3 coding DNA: TGCGCCAGCAGCTTGAATCAGGGCGGTGAGCAGTTCTTC.

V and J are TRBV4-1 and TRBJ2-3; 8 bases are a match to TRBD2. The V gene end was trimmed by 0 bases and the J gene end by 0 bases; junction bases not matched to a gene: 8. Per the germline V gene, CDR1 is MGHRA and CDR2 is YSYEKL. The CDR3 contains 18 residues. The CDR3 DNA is TGCGCCAGCAGCCAAGATAGTCTAGCGGGTATTAGCACAGATACGCAGTATTTT. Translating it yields CASSQDSLAGISTDTQYF.

CDR3 sequence: CASQGQLNTEAFF. CDR3 nucleotides: TGTGCCAGCCAGGGACAGTTGAACACTGAAGCTTTCTTT. The rearrangement uses TRBV2 and TRBJ1-1, with 7 bases identical to TRBD1. The CDR3 is 13 residues long. The J segment lost 0 bases and the V segment lost 8 bases, leaving 3 bases of the junction unmatched. Germline-derived CDR1 and CDR2 are SNHLY and FYNNEI.

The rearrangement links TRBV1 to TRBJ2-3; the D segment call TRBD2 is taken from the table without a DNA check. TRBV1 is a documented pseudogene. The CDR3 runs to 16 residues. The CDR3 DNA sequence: TGCACCAGCAGCCAACTAGCGGGAGGGAGGGCAGATACGCAGTATTTT. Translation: CTSSQLAGGRADTQYF.

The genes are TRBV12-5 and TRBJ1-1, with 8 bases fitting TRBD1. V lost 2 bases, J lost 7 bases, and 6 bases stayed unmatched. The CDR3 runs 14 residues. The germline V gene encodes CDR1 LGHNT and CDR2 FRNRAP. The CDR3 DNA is TGTGCTAGTGGTTTGAACGGACAGGGTATTGAAGCTTTCTTT. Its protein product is CASGLNGQGIEAFF.

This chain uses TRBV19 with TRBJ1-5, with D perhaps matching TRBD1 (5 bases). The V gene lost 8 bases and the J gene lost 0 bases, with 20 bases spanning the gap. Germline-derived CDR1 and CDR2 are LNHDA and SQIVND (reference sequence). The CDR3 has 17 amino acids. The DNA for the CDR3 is TGTGCCAGTGGTCCATACCCTGGGCAGGGTAGCAATCAGCCCCAGCATTTT. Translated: CASGPYPGQGSNQPQHF.